These 19 T cell receptor beta chains were all obtained from the same sample, sequenced in a study of brain T cells in children with intractable seizures. Specified time point: blood from clinic visit 5 months post-surgery; TSC patient then seizure free. The protocol was immunoSEQ multiplex PCR, while the TCRdb copy is restricted to in-frame clones and leaves out a portion. The table has approximately 330,000 clones, about 93% seen once. The sequencing here drew on peripheral blood, taken around 5 months after surgery. All receptors derive from a boy younger than two with tuberous sclerosis and intractable seizures.

By share, this clone counts as large (0.1 to 1%). Other DNA sequences within the sample encode an identical CDR3. This chain uses TRBV6-1 with TRBJ1-2, with 8 bases lining up with TRBD1. V dropped 3 bases and J dropped 2; count of bases not matched to a gene: 2. The germline gives CDR1 MNHNS, CDR2 SASEGT. This CDR3 is built from 14 residues. The DNA of the CDR3 is TGTGCCAGCAGTGAGGACAGGGCGAACTATGGCTACACCTTC. The encoded protein is CASSEDRANYGYTF.

The CDR3 DNA follows: TGTGCCAGCAGCACCCGACAGGGAATCAGCTCTGGGGCCAACGTCCTGACTTTC. It translates to CASSTRQGISSGANVLTF. The rearrangement links TRBV7-9 to TRBJ2-6, with TRBD1 matching 7 bases. The length of the CDR3 is 18 residues. V was pared by 5 bases and J by 0 bases, with 10 bases of the junction left unmatched. Germline V gene data show CDR1 as SEHNR and CDR2 as FQNEAQ (reference sequence). The variable domain in full, completed from reference TRBV7-9 and TRBJ2-6, reads DTGVSQNPRHKITKRGQNVTFRCDPISEHNRLYWYRQTLGQGPEFLTYFQNEAQLEKSRLLSDRFSAERPKGSFSTLEIQRTEQGDSAMYLCASSTRQGISSGANVLTFGAGSRLTVL.

This chain uses TRBV9 with TRBJ2-1; 10 bases are a match to TRBD1. The germline V gene has CDR1 SGDLS and CDR2 YYNGEE. This CDR3 is 14 amino acids long. V was pared by 3 bases and J by 7 bases, with 4 bases of the junction left unmatched. CDR3 in amino acids: CASSADRGYNEQFF. The CDR3, as DNA: TGTGCCAGCAGCGCGGACAGGGGGTATAATGAGCAGTTCTTC. The complete variable domain, with remaining parts taken from reference TRBV9 and TRBJ2-1, reads DSGVTQTPKHLITATGQRVTLRCSPRSGDLSVYWYQQSLDQGLQFLIQYYNGEERAKGNILERFSAQQFPDLHSELNLSSLELGDSALYFCASSADRGYNEQFFGPGTRLTVL.

The count of this clone is one. The J gene is TRBJ1-6, the V gene TRBV2; 9 nucleotides agree with TRBD1. The CDR3 totals 19 residues. V lost 4 bases and J lost 0; bases outside the gene matches: 10. The germline V gene encodes CDR1 SNHLY and CDR2 FYNNEI. CDR3 nucleotides: TGTGCCAGCAGTGCCCTCCTTGGGACAGGGAGCTCCTATAATTCACCCCTCCACTTT. This sequence encodes CASSALLGTGSSYNSPLHF. Supplemented by reference TRBV2 and TRBJ1-6, the full variable domain reads EPEVTQTPSHQVTQMGQEVILRCVPISNHLYFYWYRQILGQKVEFLVSFYNNEISEKSEIFDDQFSVERPDGSNFTLKIRSTKLEDSAMYFCASSALLGTGSSYNSPLHFGNGTRLTVT.

This clone was observed a single time. This chain uses TRBV13 with TRBJ2-7; 7 bases align to TRBD1. Germline trimming cut 3 bases from V and 4 bases from J; bases unmatched to any gene: 9. Per germline, CDR1 PRHDT and CDR2 FYEKMQ (reference sequence). The CDR3 spans 15 residues. CDR3 amino acids: CASSFFGDRVYEQYF. DNA of the CDR3: TGTGCCAGCAGCTTCTTCGGTGACAGGGTGTACGAGCAGTACTTC. The variable domain in full, with the rest retrieved from reference TRBV13 and TRBJ2-7, is AAGVIQSPRHLIKEKRETATLKCYPIPRHDTVYWYQQGPGQDPQFLISFYEKMQSDKGSIPDRFSAQQFSDYHSELNMSSLELGDSALYFCASSFFGDRVYEQYFGPGTRLTVT.

The CDR3 is CASSLVNLMGGRGSNEQFF. The DNA for the CDR3 is TGCGCCAGCAGCTTGGTCAATTTAATGGGCGGGAGGGGGTCCAATGAGCAGTTCTTC. The chain has TRBV5-1 and TRBJ2-1, with 9 positions matching TRBD2. This CDR3 region has 19 residues. The ends lost 0 bases at V and 6 bases at J; junction bases unmatched: 16. Germline V gives CDR1 SGHRS, CDR2 YFSETQ.

This clone appeared a single time. The V gene is TRBV7-5, the J gene TRBJ2-7; the table's D gene call, TRBD1, was not cross checked with the DNA. TRBV7-5 is assigned pseudogene status. The CDR3 is made up of 18 amino acids. The CDR3 reads CARPPRTGASHGRYEQYF. The CDR3 DNA is TGTGCCAGGCCCCCCAGGACAGGGGCGAGCCACGGGCGCTACGAGCAGTACTTC.

On this clone: One end of the junction fails to match germline, which may point to a read error. This chain links TRBV2 with TRBJ1-2, with a tentative D call TRBD1 (5 bases). Germline V gene data show CDR1 as SNHLY and CDR2 as FYNNEI. The CDR3 is 14 residues long. CDR3 nucleotide sequence: TGTGCCAGCAGTGGTGGCAGGGTATCCTATGGCTACTCCTTC. As protein: CASSGGRVSYGYSF.

This chain uses TRBV6-2 or TRBV6-3 with TRBJ2-7; D is possibly TRBD1 or TRBD2 (5 bases each). From germline, CDR1 is MNHEY and CDR2 SVGEGT. CDR3 length: 17 residues. V lost 2 bases to trimming and J lost 0 bases, with 17 bases between them. The chain's CDR3 is CASSYGASRPSSYEQYF. The CDR3 nucleotides read TGTGCCAGCAGTTACGGGGCTAGCCGACCGAGCTCCTACGAGCAGTACTTC.

The rearrangement uses TRBV10-3 and TRBJ1-2; maybe TRBD1 (5 bases). Looked up from germline, CDR1 is ENHRY and CDR2 is SYGVKD. The V end was cut by 3 bases, the J end by 5 bases, with 16 bases between. This CDR3 is built from 15 residues. The CDR3 loop is CAISDWGTTYYGYTF. The CDR3 region has the DNA TGTGCCATCAGTGATTGGGGCACAACATATTATGGCTACACCTTC.

This chain links TRBV3-1 (or the pseudogene TRBV3-2) with TRBJ2-7, with 7 nucleotides matching TRBD1. The CDR3 spans 15 residues. Germline V gene sequence: CDR1 LGHDT, CDR2 YNNKEL (reference sequence). With V trimmed by 5 bases and J by 3 bases, 10 bases remained unmatched. In DNA form, the CDR3 reads TGTGCCAGCAGCAAACGATACGACAGGGACTACGAGCAGTACTTC. This translates into CASSKRYDRDYEQYF.

The J gene is TRBJ1-6, the V gene TRBV4-1, with TRBD1 as a possible D gene (5 bases). Germline V CDR1 and CDR2: MGHRA, YSYEKL. With 5 bases removed from V and 6 bases from J, the gap between germline ends came to 14 bases. The CDR3 is 15 amino acids. CDR3 in amino acids: CASSEIQGSNSPLHF. Written as DNA, the CDR3 is TGCGCCAGCAGCGAGATCCAGGGTAGTAATTCACCCCTCCACTTT.

V usage is TRBV19 and J usage is TRBJ1-3, with 11 bases lining up with TRBD1. The germline CDR1 and CDR2 sequences are LNHDA and SQIVND (reference sequence). This CDR3 has 14 amino acids. The V and J ends lost 6 bases and 5 bases, in that order; junction bases with no gene match: 3. CDR3 loop: CASRDRGLRNTIYF. The CDR3 region has the DNA TGTGCCAGTAGGGACAGGGGGCTGCGAAACACCATATATTTT.

The rearrangement joins TRBV7-2 to TRBJ1-2, with 7 bases lining up with TRBD1. Trimming took 5 bases from V and 0 from J; bases not matched to a gene: 12. CDR1 and CDR2 from the germline V gene are SGHTA and FQGNSA. This CDR3 is built from 17 residues. The CDR3 DNA reads TGTGCCAGCAGCATGTGGGACAGCCTCTCCTCTAACTATGGCTACACCTTC. Its protein is CASSMWDSLSSNYGYTF.

The chain employs TRBV6-1 and TRBJ1-1; the match to TRBD1 covers 8 bases. Germline values: CDR1 MNHNS, CDR2 SASEGT. The CDR3 contains 15 residues. J gave up 3 bases and V 2 bases, and 5 bases lay outside the gene matches. The CDR3 DNA reads TGTGCCAGCAGTGAACTAGGACAGGGTGACACTGAAGCTTTCTTT. It is translated as CASSELGQGDTEAFF.

V gene TRBV11-2 combines with J gene TRBJ2-1, with TRBD1 matching over 9 bases. Germline V CDR1 and CDR2: SGHAT, FQNNGV. The ends lost 3 bases at V and 5 bases at J; junction bases unmatched: 8. The CDR3 spans 16 residues. The CDR3, as DNA: TGTGCCAGCAGCTTCACTCTGACAGGGGGGGACAATGAGCAGTTCTTC. Translated, it gives CASSFTLTGGDNEQFF. The variable domain in full, completed from reference TRBV11-2 and TRBJ2-1, reads EAGVAQSPRYKIIEKRQSVAFWCNPISGHATLYWYQQILGQGPKLLIQFQNNGVVDDSQLPKDRFSAERLKGVDSTLKIQPAKLEDSAVYLCASSFTLTGGDNEQFFGPGTRLTVL.

This chain links TRBV7-2 with TRBJ2-7; 12 positions agree with TRBD2. Germline V CDR1 and CDR2: SGHTA, FQGNSA. The CDR3 is 14 residues long. The V gene end was trimmed by 3 bases and the J gene end by 4 bases; junction bases not matched to a gene: 1. Here the CDR3 DNA reads TGTGCCAGCAGCTTTCTAGCGGGAGGGTACGAGCAGTACTTC. Translation: CASSFLAGGYEQYF.

The chain combines TRBV4-1 with TRBJ2-5; no reliable D call. The V gene's germline CDR1 is MGHRA and CDR2 YSYEKL. Trimming cost V 2 bases and J 2 bases, with 15 bases left between them. The CDR3 length is 16 residues. The CDR3 DNA follows: TGCGCCAGCAGCCAACGCTTGTTAGATCCACAAGAGACCCAGTACTTC. Protein: CASSQRLLDPQETQYF.

V gene TRBV2 combines with J gene TRBJ2-1; weak D call: TRBD2 (6 bases). Trimming removed 8 bases from V and 9 bases from J, with 14 bases in between. Germline CDR1 reads SNHLY; CDR2 reads FYNNEI. The CDR3 sequence is 12 residues long. CDR3 in amino acids: CASDGTAGEQFF. The CDR3 DNA is TGTGCCAGCGACGGGACTGCCGGTGAGCAGTTCTTC.